The rows below give T cell receptor beta chains drawn from one sample of a study of blood T cells in healthy people across ages. MiXCR, run by TCRdb on the 5' RACE reads, gives a single entry per CDR3 protein. The sample includes about 1.5 million distinct CDR3 sequences, 35% to 45% of them seen just once. The sequenced material came from blood. The receptors come from a woman between 18 and 29 years old in good health. Both conserved end residues are part of each CDR3. Fields, in order: J gene, clone size, D gene, V gene, CDR3 DNA, CDR3 protein. A D gene is named only where the DNA matches it firmly. Expanded clones are given a class, and other clones once, few, many or no size at all.

TRBJ2-5 | many | . | TRBV15 | TGTGCCACCAGCAGAGATTTGGGGAACCAAGAGACCCAGTACTTC | CATSRDLGNQETQYF
TRBJ2-3 | few | . | TRBV29-1 | TGCAGCGCCCTTCCGGGACCTCCTAGCACAGATACGCAGTATTTT | CSALPGPPSTDTQYF
TRBJ2-7 | few | . | TRBV28 | TGTGCCAGCAACACACCTGGGGGCCCCACCTACGAGCAGTACTTC | CASNTPGGPTYEQYF
TRBJ2-2 | . | TRBD2 | TRBV12-5 | TGTGCTAGTGGTTTTGTCCTAGCGGGAGTCACCGGGGAGCTGTTTTTT | CASGFVLAGVTGELFF
TRBJ2-7 | . | TRBD1 | TRBV29-1 | TGCAGCGTTGAAACTAGGACAGGGGCGTCCTACGAGCAGTACTTC | CSVETRTGASYEQYF
TRBJ2-7 | few | . | TRBV6-2/TRBV6-3 | TGTGCCACCTACCTACGTGGACACAGCTCCTACAATGAGCAGTACTTC | CATYLRGHSSYNEQYF
TRBJ1-2 | . | . | TRBV27 | TGTGCCAGCAGTTGGGGTTTTTCAAGTGGCTACACCTTC | CASSWGFSSGYTF
TRBJ2-7 | . | . | TRBV4-2 | TGTGCCAGCAGCGTCGACCGGGGGTCTTCGTACGAGCAGTACTTC | CASSVDRGSSYEQYF
TRBJ2-7 | . | TRBD1 | TRBV20-1 | TGCAGTGCCAGGGGCAGGGGGTTGAATGAGCAGTACTTC | CSARGRGLNEQYF
TRBJ2-1 | . | . | TRBV20-1 | TGCAGTGCTAGCGAGGATCTCTACAATGAGCAGTTCTTC | CSASEDLYNEQFF
TRBJ2-1 | . | . | TRBV9 | TGTGCCAGCAGCGTAGGGCAAGTTTTCAATGAGCAGTTCTTC | CASSVGQVFNEQFF
TRBJ1-2 | . | TRBD1 | TRBV9 | TGTGCCAGCAGCGGCCACAGGGGCGCAAGTGGCTACACCTTC | CASSGHRGASGYTF
TRBJ2-3 | few | . | TRBV2 | TGTGCCAAGCGAACAGGTGATACGCAGTATTTT | CAKRTGDTQYF
TRBJ2-7 | once | . | TRBV4-3 | TGCGCCAGCAGCCAAGAAACAGCCTCCTACGAGCAGTACTTC | CASSQETASYEQYF
TRBJ1-2 | . | . | TRBV7-8 | TGTGCCAGCAGCATAGGGACCGCCGTTGGGTATGGCTACACCTTC | CASSIGTAVGYGYTF
TRBJ2-3 | few | TRBD1 | TRBV29-1 | TGCAGCGTGGTCCGGGACAGGGGAGCAGATACGCAGTATTTT | CSVVRDRGADTQYF
TRBJ2-3 | . | TRBD2 | TRBV28 | TGTGCCAGCAGTTGGGGGGGAGGGCCTGAAGATACGCAGTATTTT | CASSWGGGPEDTQYF
TRBJ2-7 | few | . | TRBV18 | TGTGCCAGCTCACCGTCCGCCCGTTACGAGCAGTACTTC | CASSPSARYEQYF
TRBJ1-3 | . | . | TRBV10-3 | TGTGCCATCAGTGAGAGCTCTGGAAACACCATATATTTT | CAISESSGNTIYF
TRBJ2-3 | . | . | TRBV11-3 | TGTGCCAGCAGCCAGAGGGAACAAGGGGATACGCAGTATTTT | CASSQREQGDTQYF
TRBJ2-1 | few | TRBD2 | TRBV5-1 | TGCGCCAGCAGCTTGGTAGCGGGGGGGCTTGGCTTGTACAATGAGCAGTTCTTC | CASSLVAGGLGLYNEQFF
TRBJ2-4 | few | TRBD1 | TRBV6-1 | TGTGCCAGCAAACTCGGACAGGAAAACATTCAGTACTTC | CASKLGQENIQYF
TRBJ2-2 | . | . | TRBV5-5 | TGTGCCAGCAGCTCATACACGGGAATGAACACCGGGGAGCTGTTTTTT | CASSSYTGMNTGELFF
TRBJ2-7 | . | TRBD1 | TRBV20-1 | TGCAGTGCTAGAGATCGCAGACAGGGCTACGAGCAGTACTTC | CSARDRRQGYEQYF
TRBJ2-3 | . | . | TRBV19 | TGTGCCAGTAGTACCACTGGGACTAGCACAGATACGCAGTATTTT | CASSTTGTSTDTQYF
TRBJ2-3 | . | . | TRBV24-1 | TGTGCCACCAGTGATTTGGTCGGTAGCACAGATACGCAGTATTTT | CATSDLVGSTDTQYF
TRBJ2-3 | few | TRBD1 | TRBV11-2 | TGTGCCAGCAGCCCGCCAGGGGGTATAGATACGCAGTATTTT | CASSPPGGIDTQYF
TRBJ2-3 | many | . | TRBV7-2 | TGTGCCAGCAGCTGGGGCACAGATACGCAGTATTTT | CASSWGTDTQYF
TRBJ1-1 | few | . | TRBV13 | TGTGCCAGCAGCCCTCAAGCCGACGGGAACACTGAAGCTTTCTTT | CASSPQADGNTEAFF
TRBJ1-6 | once | TRBD1 | TRBV6-5 | TGTGCCAGCAGTTCCCCAGGGGGAAAGCGGAGACTCCACTTT | CASSSPGGKRRLHF
TRBJ2-3 | . | . | TRBV9 | TGTGCCAGCAGCACCTGGGTCTTGGGCACAGATACGCAGTATTTT | CASSTWVLGTDTQYF
TRBJ2-7 | . | . | TRBV20-1 | TGCAGTGCTAGCCCTATTCCTTGGACCGGTGAGCAGTACTTC | CSASPIPWTGEQYF
TRBJ2-1 | few | TRBD2 | TRBV4-1 | TGCGCCAGCAGCCAAGATAAACTAGCGGGAGGGCCTGTCCGCTTCAATGAGCAGTTCTTC | CASSQDKLAGGPVRFNEQFF
TRBJ2-4 | once | . | TRBV11-2 | TGTGCCAGCAGCTTAGATAGGGGGTTAGTCAAAAACATTCAGTACTTC | CASSLDRGLVKNIQYF
TRBJ2-7 | . | TRBD2 | TRBV9 | TGTGCCAGCAGCGTAAGTGGGAGGGGAGAGCAGTACTTC | CASSVSGRGEQYF
TRBJ2-1 | few | TRBD2 | TRBV20-1 | TGCAGTGCTCCCACTAGCGGGAGGTCCTACAATGAGCAGTTCTTC | CSAPTSGRSYNEQFF
TRBJ2-5 | few | TRBD2 | TRBV9 | TGTGCCAGCAGCAATAGACTAGCGGGGTTCCAAGAGACCCAGTACTTC | CASSNRLAGFQETQYF
TRBJ1-5 | . | . | TRBV7-2 | TGTGCCAGCAGCAAGGGAATGGGGAGAAGCAATCAGCCCCAGCATTTT | CASSKGMGRSNQPQHF
TRBJ1-4 | few | . | TRBV29-1 | TGCAGCGTTGGGTTCTTCAGGGCGAGCGAAAAACTGTTTTTT | CSVGFFRASEKLFF
TRBJ1-5 | . | . | TRBV6-2/TRBV6-3 | TGTGCCAGCAGCGACAGAAGCCTCTTTAGCAATCAGCCCCAGCATTTT | CASSDRSLFSNQPQHF
TRBJ2-1 | few | . | TRBV6-2/TRBV6-3 | TGTGCCAGCAGTCAACCCCCTACCTCTTTGGGGTTCTTC | CASSQPPTSLGFF
TRBJ1-4 | . | TRBD1 | TRBV20-1 | TGCAGTGCTACCGGGGACAGGGGTTTGAATGAAAAACTGTTTTTT | CSATGDRGLNEKLFF
TRBJ2-7 | few | . | TRBV28 | TGTGCCAGCAGGGCATTTCGGGAGAAGCAGTACTTC | CASRAFREKQYF
TRBJ2-7 | . | TRBD2 | TRBV29-1 | TGCAGCGTGGCCGGGACTAGGGGGTCCTACGAGCAGTACTTC | CSVAGTRGSYEQYF
TRBJ1-2 | . | . | TRBV15 | TGTGCCACCAGCAGTCGTTACGCTGCTAACTATGGCTACACCTTC | CATSSRYAANYGYTF